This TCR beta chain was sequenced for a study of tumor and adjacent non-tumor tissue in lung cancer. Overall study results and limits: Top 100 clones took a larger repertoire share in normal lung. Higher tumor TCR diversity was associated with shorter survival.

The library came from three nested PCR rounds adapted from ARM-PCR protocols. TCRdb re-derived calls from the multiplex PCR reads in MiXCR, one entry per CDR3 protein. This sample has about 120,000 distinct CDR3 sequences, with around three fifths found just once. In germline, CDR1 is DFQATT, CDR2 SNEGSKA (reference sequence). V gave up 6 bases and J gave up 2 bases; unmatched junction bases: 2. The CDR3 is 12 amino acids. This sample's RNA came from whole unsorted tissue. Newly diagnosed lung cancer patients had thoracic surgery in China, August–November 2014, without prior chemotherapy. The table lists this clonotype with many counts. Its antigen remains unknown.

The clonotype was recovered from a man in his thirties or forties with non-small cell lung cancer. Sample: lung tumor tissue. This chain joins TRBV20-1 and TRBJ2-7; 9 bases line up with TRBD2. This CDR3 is CSATSGTYEQYF. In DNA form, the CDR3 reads TGCAGTGCGACTAGCGGAACCTACGAGCAGTACTTC.